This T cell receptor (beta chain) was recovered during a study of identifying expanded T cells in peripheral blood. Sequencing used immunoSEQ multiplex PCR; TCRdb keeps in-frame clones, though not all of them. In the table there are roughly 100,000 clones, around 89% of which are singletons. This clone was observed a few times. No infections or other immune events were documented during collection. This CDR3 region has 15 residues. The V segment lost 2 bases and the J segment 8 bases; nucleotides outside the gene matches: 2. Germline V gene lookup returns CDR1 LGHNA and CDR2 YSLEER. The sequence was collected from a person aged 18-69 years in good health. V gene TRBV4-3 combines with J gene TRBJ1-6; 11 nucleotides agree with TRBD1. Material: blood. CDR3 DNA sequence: TGCGCCAGCAGCCAACAGGGACAGGGGGATTCACCCCTCCACTTT. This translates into CASSQQGQGDSPLHF.